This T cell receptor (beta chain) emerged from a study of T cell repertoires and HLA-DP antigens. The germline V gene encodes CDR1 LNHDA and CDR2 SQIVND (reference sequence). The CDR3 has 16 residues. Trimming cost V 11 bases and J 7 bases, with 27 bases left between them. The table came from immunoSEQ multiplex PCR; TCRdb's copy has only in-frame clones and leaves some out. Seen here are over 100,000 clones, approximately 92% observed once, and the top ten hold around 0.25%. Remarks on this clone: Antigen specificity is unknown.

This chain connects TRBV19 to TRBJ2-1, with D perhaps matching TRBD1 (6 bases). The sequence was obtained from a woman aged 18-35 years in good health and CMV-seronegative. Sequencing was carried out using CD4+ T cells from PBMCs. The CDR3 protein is CASQPHRAKAPNEQFF. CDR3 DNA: TGTGCCTCACAACCTCACAGGGCTAAGGCCCCGAATGAGCAGTTCTTC.